These T cell receptor beta chains were read from a single sample in a study of cytomegalovirus exposure and HLA in healthy donors. Measured with immunoSEQ multiplex PCR; TCRdb has only the in-frame clones, and not every one. This sample yields 100,000 to 140,000 clones, of which 82% are seen a single time; 2% to 3% belongs to the top ten. Sequencing was performed on PBMCs. The receptors stem from a man aged 25-45 years in good health and CMV-seropositive. CDR3s leave out the opening cysteine and the closing phenylalanine or tryptophan.

v_gene,CDR3aa
TRBV14,ASSLRGWGADEQY
TRBV30,AWSSGGNEQY
TRBV27,ASSFQGGLAGAYEQY
TRBV19,ASGPGEHTEAF
TRBV11-3,ASSPYGTSGGHNTGELF
TRBV27,ASSFGADEIQETQY
TRBV10-1,ASSVGETEAF
TRBV5-1,ASSLERSDTQY
TRBV2,ASRVQAGDGYT
TRBV21-1,ASSNRDSYGTGELF
TRBV27,ASSPWTDFYEQY
TRBV5-4,ASRADFQETQY
TRBV6-1,ALTQDGRMDTEAF